These 13 T cell receptor beta chains share one sample of origin, sequenced in a study of OX40 agonist ivuxolimab in advanced cancers. Measured with immunoSEQ multiplex PCR; TCRdb has only the in-frame clones, and not every one. This table has roughly 92,000 clones, 91% appearing once. Sequencing was performed on CD4+ or CD8+ T cells sorted from blood, taken in a trial of the OX40 agonist ivuxolimab. These receptors all stem from an adult with an advanced solid tumor such as melanoma, head and neck, liver or kidney cancer.

V usage is TRBV2 and J usage is TRBJ1-2, with a weak D call TRBD1 (5 bases). Germline-derived CDR1 and CDR2 are SNHLY and FYNNEI. This CDR3 has 13 amino acids. With 6 bases removed from V and 9 bases from J, the gap between germline ends came to 17 bases. CDR3 nucleotides: TGTGCCAGCAGCGAAACCGCCCGGGGGAGCTACACCTTC. The encoded protein is CASSETARGSYTF.

The chain recombines TRBV30 with TRBJ2-7; D is possibly TRBD2 (6 bases). Germline V gene data show CDR1 as GTSNPN and CDR2 as SVGIG (reference sequence). Trimming stripped 7 bases from V and 0 bases from J, with 16 bases between. There are 14 residues in the CDR3. In nucleotides, the CDR3 is TGTGCCTTAATACGGGACTCCTACTCCTACGAGCAGTACTTC. As protein: CALIRDSYSYEQYF.

This chain links TRBV5-6 with TRBJ2-2; 8 bases line up with TRBD2. V lost 9 bases to trimming and J lost 7 bases; unmatched junction nucleotides: 8. Germline V gene sequence: CDR1 SGHDT, CDR2 YYEEEE. This CDR3 has 13 residues. The CDR3 nucleotides read TGTGCCACCGAACTAGCGGCTCGCGGGGAGCTGTTTTTT. It yields the protein CATELAARGELFF.

The chain recombines TRBV5-1 with TRBJ1-2, with D hard to call. This CDR3 has 12 residues. With 0 bases removed from V and 3 bases from J, the gap between germline ends came to 3 bases. CDR1 is SGHRS, CDR2 YFSETQ, per germline. This chain's CDR3 is CASSLGHYGYTF. The CDR3 DNA sequence: TGCGCCAGCAGCTTGGGTCACTATGGCTACACCTTC. The full variable domain, its missing parts supplied by reference TRBV5-1 and TRBJ1-2, is KAGVTQTPRYLIKTRGQQVTLSCSPISGHRSVSWYQQTPGQGLQFLFEYFSETQRNKGNFPGRFSGRQFSNSRSEMNVSTLELGDSALYLCASSLGHYGYTFGSGTRLTVV.

The chain is built from TRBV11-2 and TRBJ2-1; TRBD2 matches at 8 bases. The CDR3 is made up of 15 amino acids. Germline V CDR1 and CDR2: SGHAT, FQNNGV. Trimming removed 4 bases from V and 8 bases from J; junction bases left unmatched: 10. The CDR3 sequence is CASSSPSGRNDEQFF. DNA of the CDR3: TGTGCCAGCAGCTCCCCCAGCGGGAGAAACGATGAGCAGTTCTTC. The full variable domain, its missing parts supplied by reference TRBV11-2 and TRBJ2-1, is EAGVAQSPRYKIIEKRQSVAFWCNPISGHATLYWYQQILGQGPKLLIQFQNNGVVDDSQLPKDRFSAERLKGVDSTLKIQPAKLEDSAVYLCASSSPSGRNDEQFFGPGTRLTVL.

There are a few counts of this clone. This chain uses TRBV27 with TRBJ1-5; D is uncertain. Trimming took off 2 bases at V and 4 bases at J, with 6 bases between the two ends. The germline gives CDR1 MNHEY, CDR2 SMNVEV (reference sequence). There are 13 residues in the CDR3. The CDR3 spells CASSLRLNQPQHF. The CDR3 bases are TGTGCCAGCAGTTTACGCCTTAATCAGCCCCAGCATTTT.

This chain connects TRBV11-2 to TRBJ2-5, with 7 bases identical to TRBD1. CDR1 and CDR2 from the germline V gene are SGHAT and FQNNGV. With V trimmed by 10 bases and J by 3 bases, 11 bases remained unmatched. CDR3 length: 14 amino acids. CDR3 amino acids: CATHTGTAKETQYF. In DNA form, the CDR3 reads TGTGCCACCCACACCGGGACAGCCAAAGAGACCCAGTACTTC.

This clone was picked up one time. The gene calls are TRBV6-5 and TRBJ1-6, with 9 bases that match TRBD1. The CDR3 contains 14 residues. V was pared by 6 bases and J by 8 bases, with 5 bases of the junction left unmatched. Per germline, CDR1 MNHEY and CDR2 SVGAGI. The CDR3 sequence: CASSRDRVDSPLHF. In DNA, the CDR3 is TGTGCCAGCAGCCGGGACAGGGTTGATTCACCCCTCCACTTT.

The chain links TRBV28 to TRBJ1-1; no clear D gene. The V gene lost 9 bases and the J gene lost 5 bases, with 13 bases spanning the gap. The CDR3 is 12 amino acids. Germline CDR1 is MDHEN and CDR2 is SYDVKM. The CDR3, as DNA: TGTGCCAGTCACCGAGTACTAACTGAAGCTTTCTTT. Translation: CASHRVLTEAFF.

This chain links TRBV6-1 with TRBJ2-1; D ambiguous. CDR3 length: 14 amino acids. V dropped 6 bases and J dropped 3 bases, with 12 bases sitting between them. The germline V gene has CDR1 MNHNS and CDR2 SASEGT. The CDR3 coding sequence is TGTGCCAGCAGGGCTTACAATCTCTACAATGAGCAGTTCTTC. This gives the protein CASRAYNLYNEQFF.

This clone has a handful of counts. CDR3: CASSPLGATEAFF. Here the CDR3 DNA reads TGTGCCAGCTCACCACTAGGGGCCACTGAAGCTTTCTTT. This chain joins TRBV18 and TRBJ1-1, with D possibly being TRBD1 (5 bases). Trimming shortened V by 1 base and J by 4 bases, and 7 bases separated the two germline ends. CDR1 KGHSH and CDR2 LQKENI come from the germline V gene. This CDR3 region has 13 residues.

The chain uses TRBV29-1 and TRBJ2-5; weak D call: TRBD2 (7 bases). This CDR3 has 13 residues. Trimming left V 3 bases short and J 5 bases short, with 13 bases between. Germline values: CDR1 SQVTM, CDR2 ANQGSEA. This CDR3 reads CSVDGGAGETQYF. CDR3 DNA: TGCAGCGTTGATGGGGGGGCCGGGGAGACCCAGTACTTC. Full variable domain (missing parts from reference TRBV29-1 and TRBJ2-5): SAVISQKPSRDICQRGTSLTIQCQVDSQVTMMFWYRQQPGQSLTLIATANQGSEATYESGFVIDKFPISRPNLTFSTLTVSNMSPEDSSIYLCSVDGGAGETQYFGPGTRLLVL.

The chain recombines TRBV11-2 with TRBJ2-1; D not certain. The V and J ends lost 5 bases and 6 bases respectively, with 23 bases between them. Germline V CDR1 and CDR2: SGHAT, FQNNGV. This CDR3 has 17 amino acids. The CDR3 nucleotides are TGTGCCAGCAGCGACTCTCGTTCAGGAGCCTCTGGCAATGAGCAGTTCTTC. This encodes CASSDSRSGASGNEQFF. Using reference TRBV11-2 and TRBJ2-1 for the parts outside the CDR3, the full variable domain is EAGVAQSPRYKIIEKRQSVAFWCNPISGHATLYWYQQILGQGPKLLIQFQNNGVVDDSQLPKDRFSAERLKGVDSTLKIQPAKLEDSAVYLCASSDSRSGASGNEQFFGPGTRLTVL.